The table lists the clone carrying this TCR beta chain with a few counts. Its antigen is not known. TCRdb re-derived calls from the reads in MiXCR, one entry per CDR3 protein. The table includes about 310,000 distinct CDR3 sequences, about a sixth detected once. This sample stems from a study of T cell repertoires in cytomegalovirus infection. For the study at large: Public TCR beta signature analysis indicated the presence of both CMV infection and matching HLA type.

Overall study findings and caveats: Dominating the ex vivo response were TCR beta clonotypes that were CMV-specific and HLA-C-restricted. Cumulative public TCR beta family frequency identified CMV carriers with the relevant HLA.

CDR1 is LGHNA and CDR2 is YSLEER in the germline V gene. This CDR3 has 13 amino acids. Trimming took 5 bases from V and 8 from J, leaving 15 bases between them. The V and J genes are TRBV4-3 and TRBJ1-1, with D uncertain. This TCR was sampled from a human donor in good health (CMV status not recorded). Some clones in this sample may be carry-over from other donors' samples. Sequencing input: PBMCs. CDR3 sequence: CASSYQQRREAFF. The CDR3 DNA reads TGCGCCAGCAGCTACCAGCAGAGGAGAGAAGCTTTCTTT.